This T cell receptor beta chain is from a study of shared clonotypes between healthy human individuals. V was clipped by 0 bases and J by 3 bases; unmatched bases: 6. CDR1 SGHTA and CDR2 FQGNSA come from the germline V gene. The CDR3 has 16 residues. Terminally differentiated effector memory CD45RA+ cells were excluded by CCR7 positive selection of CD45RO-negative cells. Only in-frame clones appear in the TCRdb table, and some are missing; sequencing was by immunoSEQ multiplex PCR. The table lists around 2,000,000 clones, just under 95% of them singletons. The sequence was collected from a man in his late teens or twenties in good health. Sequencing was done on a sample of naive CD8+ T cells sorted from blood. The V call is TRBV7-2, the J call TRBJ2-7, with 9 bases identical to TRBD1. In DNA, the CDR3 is TGTGCCAGCAGCTTAGCGATTGGGACAGGGTACTACGAGCAGTACTTC. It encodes CASSLAIGTGYYEQYF.